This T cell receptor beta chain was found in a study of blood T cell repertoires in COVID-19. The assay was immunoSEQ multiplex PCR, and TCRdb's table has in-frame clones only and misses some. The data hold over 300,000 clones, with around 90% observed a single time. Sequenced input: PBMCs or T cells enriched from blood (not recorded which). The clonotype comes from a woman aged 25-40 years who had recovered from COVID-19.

DNA of the CDR3: TGTGCCAGCAGCGCCCGCGGGCAGGGGCACACCTTC. Translated: CASSARGQGHTF. The genes are TRBV9 and TRBJ1-2; the D gene is possibly TRBD1 (6 bases). The CDR3 has 12 amino acids. CDR1 is SGDLS, CDR2 YYNGEE, per germline. Trimming pared 3 bases from V and 12 bases from J, leaving 15 bases between.